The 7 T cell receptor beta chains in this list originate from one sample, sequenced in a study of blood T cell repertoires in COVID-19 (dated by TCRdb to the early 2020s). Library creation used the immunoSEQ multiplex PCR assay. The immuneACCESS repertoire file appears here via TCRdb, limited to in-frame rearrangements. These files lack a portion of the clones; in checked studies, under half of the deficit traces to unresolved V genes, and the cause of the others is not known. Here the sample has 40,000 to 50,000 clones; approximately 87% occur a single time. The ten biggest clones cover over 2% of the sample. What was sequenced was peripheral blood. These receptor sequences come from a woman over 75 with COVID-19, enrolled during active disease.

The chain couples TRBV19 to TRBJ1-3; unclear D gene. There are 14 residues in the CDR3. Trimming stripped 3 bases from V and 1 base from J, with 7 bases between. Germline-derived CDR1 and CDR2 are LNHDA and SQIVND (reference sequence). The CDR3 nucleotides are TGTGCCAGTAGTATGGGAGGATCTGGAAACACCATATATTTT. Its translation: CASSMGGSGNTIYF.

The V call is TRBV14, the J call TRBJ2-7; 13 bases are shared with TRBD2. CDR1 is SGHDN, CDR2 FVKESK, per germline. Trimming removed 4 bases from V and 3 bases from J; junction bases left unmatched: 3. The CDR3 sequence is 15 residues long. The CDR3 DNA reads TGTGCCAGCAGCCCCCGACTAGCGGGGGGCTACGAGCAGTACTTC. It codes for CASSPRLAGGYEQYF. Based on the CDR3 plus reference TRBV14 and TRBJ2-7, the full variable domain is EAGVTQFPSHSVIEKGQTVTLRCDPISGHDNLYWYRRVMGKEIKFLLHFVKESKQDESGMPNNRFLAERTGGTYSTLKVQPAELEDSGVYFCASSPRLAGGYEQYFGPGTRLTVT.

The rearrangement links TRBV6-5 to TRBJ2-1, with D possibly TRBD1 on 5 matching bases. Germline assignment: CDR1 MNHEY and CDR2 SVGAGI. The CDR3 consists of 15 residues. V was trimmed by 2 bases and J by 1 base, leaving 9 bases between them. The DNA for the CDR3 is TGTGCCAGCAGTTACACCAGGGTTTCCTACAATGAGCAGTTCTTC. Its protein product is CASSYTRVSYNEQFF.

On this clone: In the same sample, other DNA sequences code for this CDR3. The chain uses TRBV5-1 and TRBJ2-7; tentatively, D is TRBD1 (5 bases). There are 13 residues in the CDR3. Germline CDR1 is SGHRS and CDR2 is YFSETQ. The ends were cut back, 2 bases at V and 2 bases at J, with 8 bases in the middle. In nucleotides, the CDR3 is TGCGCCAGCAGCTTAGACAGCCCCTACGAGCAGTACTTC. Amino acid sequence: CASSLDSPYEQYF.

CDR3 sequence reads: CASSLQGFNYGYTF. CDR3 nucleotides: TGTGCCAGCAGTTTACAGGGCTTCAACTATGGCTACACCTTC. V is TRBV27 and J is TRBJ1-2; D is perhaps TRBD1 (5 bases). The length of the CDR3 is 14 residues. V was shortened by 2 bases and J by 2 bases, with 9 bases between the two germline ends. Germline V gene lookup returns CDR1 MNHEY and CDR2 SMNVEV (reference sequence).

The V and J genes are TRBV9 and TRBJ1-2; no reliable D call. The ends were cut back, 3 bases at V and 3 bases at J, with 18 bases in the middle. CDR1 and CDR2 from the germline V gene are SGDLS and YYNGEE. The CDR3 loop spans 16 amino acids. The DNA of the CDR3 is TGTGCCAGCAGCGCAATCCGGGAGCCACGGGACTATGGCTACACCTTC. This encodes CASSAIREPRDYGYTF.

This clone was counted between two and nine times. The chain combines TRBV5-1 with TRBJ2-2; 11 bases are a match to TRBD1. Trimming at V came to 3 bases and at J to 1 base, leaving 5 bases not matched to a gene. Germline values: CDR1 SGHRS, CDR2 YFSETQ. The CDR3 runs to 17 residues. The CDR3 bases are TGCGCCAGCAGCTACGGGACAGGGGGGCTGAACACCGGGGAGCTGTTTTTT. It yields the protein CASSYGTGGLNTGELFF.